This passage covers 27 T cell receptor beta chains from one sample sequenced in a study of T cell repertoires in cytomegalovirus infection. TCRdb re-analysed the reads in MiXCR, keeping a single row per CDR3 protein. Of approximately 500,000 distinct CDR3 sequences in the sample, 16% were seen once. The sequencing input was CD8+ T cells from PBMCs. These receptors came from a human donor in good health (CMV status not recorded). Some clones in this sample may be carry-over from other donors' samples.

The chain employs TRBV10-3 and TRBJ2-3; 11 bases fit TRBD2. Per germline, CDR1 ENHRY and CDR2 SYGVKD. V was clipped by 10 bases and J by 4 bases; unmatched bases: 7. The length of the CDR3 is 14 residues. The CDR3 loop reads CATNSGGASDTQYF. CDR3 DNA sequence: TGTGCCACTAATAGCGGGGGGGCCTCAGATACGCAGTATTTT.

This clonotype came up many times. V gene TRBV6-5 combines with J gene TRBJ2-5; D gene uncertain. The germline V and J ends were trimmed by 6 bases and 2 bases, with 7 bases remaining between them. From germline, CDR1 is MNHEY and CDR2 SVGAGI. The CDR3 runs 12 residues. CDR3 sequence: CASRGRQETQYF. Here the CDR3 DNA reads TGTGCCAGCAGGGGCAGGCAAGAGACCCAGTACTTC.

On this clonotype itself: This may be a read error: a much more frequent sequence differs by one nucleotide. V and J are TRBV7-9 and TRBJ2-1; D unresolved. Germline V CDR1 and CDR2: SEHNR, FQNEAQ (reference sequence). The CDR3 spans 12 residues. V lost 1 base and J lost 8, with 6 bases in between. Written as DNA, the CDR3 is TGTGCCAGCAGCTTAGTCGCTGATGAGCAGTTCTTC. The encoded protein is CASSLVADEQFF.

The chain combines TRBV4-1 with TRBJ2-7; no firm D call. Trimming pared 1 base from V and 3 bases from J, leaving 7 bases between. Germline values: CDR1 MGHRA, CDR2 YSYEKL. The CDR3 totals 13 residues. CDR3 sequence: CASSQGTGYEQYF. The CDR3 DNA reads TGCGCCAGCAGCCAAGGGACGGGCTACGAGCAGTACTTC.

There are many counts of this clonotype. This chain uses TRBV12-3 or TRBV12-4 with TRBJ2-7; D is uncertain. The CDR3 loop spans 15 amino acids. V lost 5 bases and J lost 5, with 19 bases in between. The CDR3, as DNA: TGTGCCAGCAGTCTAGGCGGTGAAATGGCTCACGAGCAGTACTTC. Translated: CASSLGGEMAHEQYF.

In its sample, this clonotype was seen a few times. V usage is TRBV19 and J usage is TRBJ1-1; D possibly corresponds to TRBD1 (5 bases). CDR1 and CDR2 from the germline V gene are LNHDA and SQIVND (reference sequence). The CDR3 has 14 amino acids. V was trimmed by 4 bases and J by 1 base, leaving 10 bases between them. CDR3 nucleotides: TGTGCCAGTAGTACCGCCAGGGCGAACACTGAAGCTTTCTTT. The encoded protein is CASSTARANTEAFF. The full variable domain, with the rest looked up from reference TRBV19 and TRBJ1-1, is DGGITQSPKYLFRKEGQNVTLSCEQNLNHDAMYWYRQDPGQGLRLIYYSQIVNDFQKGDIAEGYSVSREKKESFPLTVTSAQKNPTAFYLCASSTARANTEAFFGQGTRLTVV.

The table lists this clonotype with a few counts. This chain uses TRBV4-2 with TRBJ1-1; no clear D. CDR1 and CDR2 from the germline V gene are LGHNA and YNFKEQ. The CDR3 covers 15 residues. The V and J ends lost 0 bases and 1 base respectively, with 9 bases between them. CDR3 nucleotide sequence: TGTGCCAGCAGCCAAGATGGTCGCCCGAACACTGAAGCTTTCTTT. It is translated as CASSQDGRPNTEAFF.

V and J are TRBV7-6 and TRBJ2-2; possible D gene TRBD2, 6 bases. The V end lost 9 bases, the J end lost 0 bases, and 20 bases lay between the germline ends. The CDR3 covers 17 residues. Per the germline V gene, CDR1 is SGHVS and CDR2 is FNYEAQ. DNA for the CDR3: TGTGCCAGAAGAGATAGCGGTAGGTTTTCGAACACCGGGGAGCTGTTTTTT. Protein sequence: CARRDSGRFSNTGELFF.

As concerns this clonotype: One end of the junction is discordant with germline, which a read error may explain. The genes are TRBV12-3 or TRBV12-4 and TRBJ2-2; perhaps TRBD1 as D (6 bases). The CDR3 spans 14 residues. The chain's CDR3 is CASRVDRNNGELFF. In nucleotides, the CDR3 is TGTGCCAGCAGAGTAGACAGGAACAACGGGGAGCTGTTTTTT.

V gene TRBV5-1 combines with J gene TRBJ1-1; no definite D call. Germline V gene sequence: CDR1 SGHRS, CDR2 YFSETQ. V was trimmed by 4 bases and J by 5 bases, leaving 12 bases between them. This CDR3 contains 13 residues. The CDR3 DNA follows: TGCGCCAGCAGCCTCCTAGTTAAGACTGAAGCTTTCTTT. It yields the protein CASSLLVKTEAFF.

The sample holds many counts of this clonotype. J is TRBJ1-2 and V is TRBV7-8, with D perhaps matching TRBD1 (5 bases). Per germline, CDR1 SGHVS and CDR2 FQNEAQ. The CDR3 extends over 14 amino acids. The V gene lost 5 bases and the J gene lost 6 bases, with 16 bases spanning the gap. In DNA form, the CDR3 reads TGTGCCAGCAGCCTATCCTTAGGGGCACATGGCTACACCTTC. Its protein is CASSLSLGAHGYTF.

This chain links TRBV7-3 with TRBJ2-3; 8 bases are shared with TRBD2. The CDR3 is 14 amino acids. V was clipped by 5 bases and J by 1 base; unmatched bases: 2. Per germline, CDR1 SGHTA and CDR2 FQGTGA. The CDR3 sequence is CASSKAGGTDTQYF. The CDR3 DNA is TGTGCCAGCAGCAAAGCGGGGGGCACAGATACGCAGTATTTT.

The CDR3 DNA sequence: TGTGCCAGCAGTCACCTCCCCCAAGAGACCCAGTACTTC. Translated, it gives CASSHLPQETQYF. The V and J genes are TRBV27 and TRBJ2-5; D remains ambiguous. V was trimmed by 5 bases and J by 1 base, leaving 8 bases between them. The CDR3 runs to 13 residues. Looked up from germline, CDR1 is MNHEY and CDR2 is SMNVEV (reference sequence).

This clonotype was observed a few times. The chain's CDR3 is CASSLAGRSNEQFF. The CDR3 DNA reads as TGTGCCAGCAGCTTGGCCGGCAGGAGCAATGAGCAGTTCTTC. V and J are TRBV5-8 and TRBJ2-1; D remains unclear. This CDR3 spans 14 amino acids. Germline V lookup: CDR1 SGHTS, CDR2 YDEGEE. V gave up 0 bases and J gave up 6 bases, with 10 bases separating them.

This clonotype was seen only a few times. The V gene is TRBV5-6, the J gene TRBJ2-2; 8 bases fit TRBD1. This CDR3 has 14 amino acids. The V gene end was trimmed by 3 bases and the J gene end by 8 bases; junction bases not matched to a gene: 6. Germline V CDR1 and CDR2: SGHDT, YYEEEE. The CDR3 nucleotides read TGTGCCAGCAGCTCGGACAGGGTATCTGGGGAGCTGTTTTTT. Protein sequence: CASSSDRVSGELFF.

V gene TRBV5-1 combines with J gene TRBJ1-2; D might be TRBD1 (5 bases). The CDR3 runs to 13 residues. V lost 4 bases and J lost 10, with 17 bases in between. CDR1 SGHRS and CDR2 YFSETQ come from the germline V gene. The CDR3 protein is CASSPSVTDAYTF. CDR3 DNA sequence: TGCGCCAGCAGCCCAAGCGTGACAGATGCCTACACCTTC.

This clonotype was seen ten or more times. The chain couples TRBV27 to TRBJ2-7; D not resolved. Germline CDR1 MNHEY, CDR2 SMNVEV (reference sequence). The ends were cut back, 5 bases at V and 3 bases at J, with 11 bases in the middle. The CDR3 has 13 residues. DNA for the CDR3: TGTGCCAGCAGTATTACAAAAGGCTACGAGCAGTACTTC. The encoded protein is CASSITKGYEQYF.

The chain's CDR3 is CATSRDLTGTPEQFF. The CDR3 nucleotides are TGTGCCACCAGCAGAGATCTGACGGGGACGCCCGAGCAGTTCTTC. V usage is TRBV15 and J usage is TRBJ2-1; D possibly matches TRBD1 or TRBD2 (5 bases each). The CDR3 contains 15 residues. Trimming cost V 0 bases and J 10 bases, with 16 bases left between them. The germline gives CDR1 LNHNV, CDR2 YYDKDF (reference sequence).

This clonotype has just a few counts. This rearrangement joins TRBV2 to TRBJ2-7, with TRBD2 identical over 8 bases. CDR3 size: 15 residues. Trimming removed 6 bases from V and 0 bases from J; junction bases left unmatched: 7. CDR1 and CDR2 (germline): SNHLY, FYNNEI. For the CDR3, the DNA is TGTGCCAGCAGGAACCTAGCGGGTGGCTCCTACGAGCAGTACTTC. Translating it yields CASRNLAGGSYEQYF.

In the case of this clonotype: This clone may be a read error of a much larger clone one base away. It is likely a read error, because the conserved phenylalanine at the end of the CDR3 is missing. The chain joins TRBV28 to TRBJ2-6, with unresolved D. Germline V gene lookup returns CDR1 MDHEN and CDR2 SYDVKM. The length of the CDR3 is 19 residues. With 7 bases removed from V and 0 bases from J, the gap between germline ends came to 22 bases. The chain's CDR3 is CASMMANQRIHSGANVLTL. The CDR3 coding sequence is TGTGCCAGCATGATGGCTAATCAGAGGATTCACTCTGGGGCCAACGTCCTGACTTTA.

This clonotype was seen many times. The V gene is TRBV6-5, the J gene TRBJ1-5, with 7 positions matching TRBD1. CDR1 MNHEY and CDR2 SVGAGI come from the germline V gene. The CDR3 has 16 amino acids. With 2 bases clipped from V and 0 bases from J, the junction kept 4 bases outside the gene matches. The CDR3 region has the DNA TGTGCCAGCAGTTACGGGGACAGCTATAGCAATCAGCCCCAGCATTTT. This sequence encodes CASSYGDSYSNQPQHF.

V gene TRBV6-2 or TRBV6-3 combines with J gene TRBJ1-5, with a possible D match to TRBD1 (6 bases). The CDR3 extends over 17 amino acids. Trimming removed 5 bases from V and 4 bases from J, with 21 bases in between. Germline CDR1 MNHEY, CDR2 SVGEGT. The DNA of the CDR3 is TGTGCCAGCAGTCTGCTGGCACAGGGCTTAGGGAATCAGCCCCAGCATTTT. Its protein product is CASSLLAQGLGNQPQHF.

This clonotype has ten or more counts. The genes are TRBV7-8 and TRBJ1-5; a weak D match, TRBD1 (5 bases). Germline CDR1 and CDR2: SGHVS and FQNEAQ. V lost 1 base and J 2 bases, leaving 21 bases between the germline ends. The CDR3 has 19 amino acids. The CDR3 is CASSLEILARAGGNQPQHF. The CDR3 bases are TGTGCCAGCAGCTTAGAGATCCTGGCACGAGCGGGGGGCAATCAGCCCCAGCATTTT.

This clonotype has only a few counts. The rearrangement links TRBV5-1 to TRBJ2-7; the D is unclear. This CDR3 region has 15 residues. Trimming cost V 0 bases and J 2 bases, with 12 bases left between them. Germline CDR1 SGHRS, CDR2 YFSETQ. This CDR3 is CASSLVVDGTYEQYF. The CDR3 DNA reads TGCGCCAGCAGCTTGGTGGTGGACGGTACCTACGAGCAGTACTTC.

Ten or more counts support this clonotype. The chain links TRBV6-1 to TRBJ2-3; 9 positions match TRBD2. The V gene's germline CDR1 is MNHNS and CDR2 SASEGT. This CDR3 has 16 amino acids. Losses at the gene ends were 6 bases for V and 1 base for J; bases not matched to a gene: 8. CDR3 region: CASRPLAGLGTDTQYF. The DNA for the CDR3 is TGTGCCAGCAGACCTCTAGCGGGGCTGGGCACAGATACGCAGTATTTT.

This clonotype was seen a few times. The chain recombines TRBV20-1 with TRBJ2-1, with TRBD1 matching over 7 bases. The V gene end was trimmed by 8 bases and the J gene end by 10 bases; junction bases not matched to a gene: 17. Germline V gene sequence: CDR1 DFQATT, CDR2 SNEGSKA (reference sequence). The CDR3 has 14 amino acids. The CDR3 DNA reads TGCAGTACATATGACAGGGATCTCCCCAGGGAGCAGTTCTTC. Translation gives CSTYDRDLPREQFF.

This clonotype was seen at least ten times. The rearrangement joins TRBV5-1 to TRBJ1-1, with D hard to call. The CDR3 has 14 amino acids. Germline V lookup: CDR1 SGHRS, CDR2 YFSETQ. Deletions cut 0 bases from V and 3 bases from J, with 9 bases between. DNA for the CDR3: TGCGCCAGCAGCTTGGCCTGGGCGGACACTGAAGCTTTCTTT. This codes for CASSLAWADTEAFF. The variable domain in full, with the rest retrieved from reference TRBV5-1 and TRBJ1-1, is KAGVTQTPRYLIKTRGQQVTLSCSPISGHRSVSWYQQTPGQGLQFLFEYFSETQRNKGNFPGRFSGRQFSNSRSEMNVSTLELGDSALYLCASSLAWADTEAFFGQGTRLTVV.